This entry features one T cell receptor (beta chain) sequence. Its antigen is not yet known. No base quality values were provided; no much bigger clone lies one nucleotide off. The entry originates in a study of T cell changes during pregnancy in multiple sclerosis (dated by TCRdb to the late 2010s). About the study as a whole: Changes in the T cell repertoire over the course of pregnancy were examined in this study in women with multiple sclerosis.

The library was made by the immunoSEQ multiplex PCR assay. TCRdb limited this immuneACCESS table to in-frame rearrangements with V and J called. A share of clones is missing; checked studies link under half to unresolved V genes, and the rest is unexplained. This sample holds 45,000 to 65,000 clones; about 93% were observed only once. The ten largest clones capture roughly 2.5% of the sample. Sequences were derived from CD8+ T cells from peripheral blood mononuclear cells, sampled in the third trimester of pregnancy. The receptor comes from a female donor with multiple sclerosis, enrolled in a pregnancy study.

The sequence in DNA is TGTGCCAGCAGTTTATCCGGGACAGGGGTGTACGAGCAGTACTTC. This encodes CASSLSGTGVYEQYF. The chain is made from TRBV27 and TRBJ2-7, and TRBD1 matches 10 of the central bases. From the cysteine up to the phenylalanine, the CDR3 has a length of 15 residues. The CDR3 DNA has 45 bases and is translated from base 1. V is pruned by 0 bases and J by 4 bases, leaving 3 bases of the junction without a gene match. CDR1 MNHEY and CDR2 SMNVEV were looked up in the germline V gene (reference sequence).